Detailed here is one T cell receptor (beta chain). This clonotype showed up many times. Its target antigen remains unknown. The record has no base qualities; no much larger clone is one base away. CDR1 GTSNPN and CDR2 SVGIG are derived from the germline V gene (reference sequence). Spanning cysteine to phenylalanine, the CDR3 consists of 15 amino acids. The sequence is cut down to CDR3 DNA, 45 bases in frame from base 1. V is clipped by 3 bases and J by 0 bases, and the sequence between their germline boundaries is 9 bases long. This record comes from a study of regulatory T cells in long-lasting Graves disease (dated by TCRdb to the early 2020s). For context, the study as a whole: Newly diagnosed Graves' disease patients had taken antithyroid drugs for less than 3 months. A total of around 35 samples underwent TCR sequencing: some 13 from persistent and some 20 from newly diagnosed Graves' disease patients. This study used TCR sequencing and RNA sequencing of peripheral blood to compare persistent Graves' disease patients against newly diagnosed Graves' disease patients. The study was registered as a clinical trial and conducted in China. Beyond this particular receptor, the publication reports: Lower TCR Shannon entropy and fewer highly expanded clones were observed in persistent Graves' disease patients than in newly diagnosed patients, which suggested clonal expansion. Patients with persistent disease shared more public clonotypes (over 2,500) than newly diagnosed patients did (more than 900). Peripheral blood alone was examined, since thyroid tissue, which constituted the primary lesion, could not be accessed. TRBV28, TRBJ1-2 and TRBJ2-5 were preferentially used in persistent disease, while TRBV20-1 and TRBJ2-1 were favored in newly diagnosed disease. The authors noted that the small sample size was a limitation that may lower accuracy. Sequencing and analysis were limited to the TCR beta chain.

The sample's time point label, in plain terms: newly diagnosed GD, antithyroid drugs for less than 3 months. RNA was extracted from PBMCs in TRIzol for both TCR sequencing and RNA sequencing. Graves' disease was diagnosed according to American Thyroid Association guidelines. Patients were recruited from an endocrinology department in Xi'an, China. Each patient gave about 9.1 milliliters of peripheral blood, collected in an EDTA anticoagulant tube. Ficoll Paque Plus density gradient separation was used to isolate PBMCs, and no further T cell sorting was performed. An Agilent 2100 Bioanalyzer and agarose gel were used to check RNA quality, while a NanoDrop 2000 measured RNA concentration. The library relied on multiplex PCR. This sample was sequenced with an Illumina HiSeq 4000. TCR beta libraries were built with iRepertoire HTBI primers and Arm-PCR amplification of CDR3 regions. Before sequencing, the PCR products underwent gel purification. As for how the authors treated the data: Gene usage analysis of CDR3 amino acid clonotypes used the approximately 56 TRBV and approximately 13 TRBJ segments found across samples. COPE and FqMerger were used to merge filtered high-quality paired reads into contigs. BLAST was used to align contigs to IMGT TRBV, TRBD and TRBJ reference genes, with CDR3 defined following IMGT. Any clonotype with a frequency above 0.1% was classified as a highly expanded clone. Repertoire diversity was measured by Shannon entropy, and V-J evenness by the Gini coefficient. A clonotype found in more than one individual was treated as public. Clones were called with MiXCR by TCRdb after fastp trimmed the public reads at Q25, and only in-frame beta chains were retained. All rows with the same CDR3 protein become a single entry with the most common DNA and genes. Here the V and J calls rest on TCRdb's processing, not on the authors' analysis. The sample data list roughly 410,000 distinct CDR3 sequences, and about 15% of these were observed just once. Clones ranked in the top ten supply under 9% of the sample.

This same sample was also part of a study on T cells in Graves' hyperthyroidism and ophthalmopathy. As that second paper reports: Stable Graves' hyperthyroidism was defined as the absence of progression to ophthalmopathy over 18 months of follow-up. The hyperthyroidism patients were between 18 and 65 years old and newly diagnosed, with a disease duration of less than 2 months. Any patient with an uncontrolled infection, another autoimmune disease, pregnancy or lactation was excluded. Diagnoses relied on clinical symptoms, serum thyroxine and TRAb, thyroid ultrasound and orbital computed tomography. The first round of RT-PCR for the TCR CDR3 was performed with the HTBI primer set and the Qiagen OneStep RT-PCR kit. Most expanded thyroid clonotypes (frequency above 0.001) were also detected in blood, a finding suggesting that blood repertoires may reflect thyroid immune responses. In cross-validation, a model built on a 13 V-J signature told ophthalmopathy apart from stable hyperthyroidism with 85% to 90% sensitivity and 81% to 82% specificity, and in testing the same model reached 80%/75%. In validation, progression to ophthalmopathy was predicted by the model with almost 71% sensitivity and 72% to 85% specificity, a median of around 6.5 months before onset. A discovery cohort of roughly 100 patients, 43 with Graves' ophthalmopathy and approximately 60 with stable Graves' hyperthyroidism, was used to find distinguishing TCR V-J signatures. An independent validation cohort of around 20 hyperthyroidism patients and approximately 16 patients who later progressed to ophthalmopathy tested prospective prediction of ophthalmopathy. For training and testing, the roughly 100 patients in the discovery cohort were randomly divided in a 7:3 ratio. In several Graves' hyperthyroidism patients, the study also compared T-cell repertoires from thyroid tissue with T-cell repertoires from blood. Following sampling, methimazole starting at 30 mg daily was given to hyperthyroidism patients, and high-dose intravenous methylprednisolone was given to ophthalmopathy patients. Libraries were constructed in a second round of multiplex PCR, after which size selection and purification were performed. Libraries were sequenced paired-end with 100 bp reads on an Illumina HiSeq2000. SOAPnuke was used to process the raw data, throwing out any read that contained adapters or uncalled bases, had a mean Phred below 15, or lacked an exact constant-primer or identifier match. COPE v1.2.5 was used to merge the high-quality paired reads, and each unique nucleotide sequence was defined as a clonotype. MiTCR v1.1 was used to align the clonotypes against IMGT TRBV, TRBD and TRBJ reference segments. The analysis was restricted to V-J combinations with a frequency above 0.0001, which together covered roughly 99% of the repertoires. The TCS score was defined as the ratio of F50 (clonal expansion) to E x V (chaos), calculated using BLOSUM62-based TCRdist between CDR3 peptides within each V-J. Welch's t-statistics and random forest reduced approximately 520 V-J features to around 14, which were used in a naive Bayes classifier (R e1071). No statistical method was used to set the sample size in advance, and investigators knew the group allocation. TCR Vbeta CDR3 sequencing of 120 to 150 peripheral blood samples (fewer than 45 ophthalmopathy, about 75 hyperthyroidism and about 17 progressor patients) is reported in the paper.

Sequenced here: peripheral blood mononuclear cells (PBMCs), sampled at new diagnosis, from a patient treated with antithyroid drugs. The chain joins TRBV30 to TRBJ2-6, with no reliable assignment of the D segment. This receptor was taken from a woman aged 35 to 49 with Graves disease. Donor details come from another sample of the same person, matched by shared clones. CDR3 protein: CAWRGWGSGANVLTF. The DNA sequence is given as TGTGCCTGGAGGGGATGGGGCTCTGGGGCCAACGTCCTGACTTTC.